The 8 T cell receptor beta chains listed next were all sequenced from one sample in a study of T cells in Graves' hyperthyroidism and ophthalmopathy. TCR beta CDR3 region amplification was performed from RNA transcripts. Carried out on the TCR CDR3, a first-round RT-PCR used the HTBI primer set. TCRdb passed the multiplex PCR reads through MiXCR, listing each CDR3 protein once. The sample consists of 300,000 to 450,000 distinct CDR3 sequences, roughly 13% of them appearing once. Sequenced input: blood. These receptors came from a man aged 25-40 years with Graves' hyperthyroidism that later progressed to Graves' ophthalmopathy.

This clonotype was counted many times. The chain combines TRBV6-5 with TRBJ2-1; perhaps TRBD2 as D (7 bases). V shed 2 bases and J shed 6 bases, with 14 bases lying between them. The CDR3 spans 15 residues. CDR1 and CDR2 from the germline V gene are MNHEY and SVGAGI. CDR3 sequence (DNA): TGTGCCAGCAGTTACAGCCGAGGGGGGGGCAATGAGCAGTTCTTC. It translates to CASSYSRGGGNEQFF.

The chain links TRBV12-3 or TRBV12-4 to TRBJ2-7; TRBD2 agrees at 8 bases. V lost 4 bases and J lost 0; bases outside the gene matches: 8. CDR3 length: 16 residues. This chain's CDR3 is CASSSMIAGYSYEQYF. The CDR3 DNA reads as TGTGCCAGCAGTTCTATGATAGCGGGGTACTCCTACGAGCAGTACTTC.

This clonotype was seen a few times. The rearrangement links TRBV28 to TRBJ1-1; tentative D call: TRBD1 (6 bases). The V gene lost 5 bases and the J gene lost 0 bases, with 10 bases spanning the gap. CDR1 is MDHEN, CDR2 SYDVKM, per germline. The CDR3 has 14 residues. In DNA form, the CDR3 reads TGTGCCAGCAGTAGGGACAAGATGAACACTGAAGCTTTCTTT. This gives the protein CASSRDKMNTEAFF. The whole variable domain, filled in from reference TRBV28 and TRBJ1-1, reads DVKVTQSSRYLVKRTGEKVFLECVQDMDHENMFWYRQDPGLGLRLIYFSYDVKMKEKGDIPEGYSVSREKKERFSLILESASTNQTSMYLCASSRDKMNTEAFFGQGTRLTVV.

This clonotype was counted a few times. The rearrangement links TRBV29-1 to TRBJ2-1, with a tentative D call TRBD1 (5 bases). This CDR3 is 11 amino acids long. The germline CDR1 and CDR2 sequences are SQVTM and ANQGSEA. The V gene lost 7 bases and the J gene lost 5 bases, with 9 bases spanning the gap. The CDR3 sequence: CSGGHHNEQFF. The CDR3 region has the DNA TGCAGCGGTGGACACCACAATGAGCAGTTCTTC.

This clonotype came up many times. This chain links TRBV27 with TRBJ2-2; a weak D match, TRBD2 (5 bases). This CDR3 has 15 residues. Per germline, CDR1 MNHEY and CDR2 SMNVEV (reference sequence). Trimming took off 3 bases at V and 6 bases at J, with 14 bases between the two ends. The CDR3 loop is CASSFSSGGSGELFF. CDR3 nucleotide sequence: TGTGCCAGCAGTTTTTCCAGCGGAGGATCCGGGGAGCTGTTTTTT.

This clonotype was found many times. The CDR3, as DNA: TGTGCCAGCAGTTTGAGCGGAGGTGTGAACTACGAGCAGTACTTC. Residues: CASSLSGGVNYEQYF. The chain has TRBV12-3 or TRBV12-4 and TRBJ2-7, with D possibly being TRBD2 (5 bases). Trimming removed 3 bases from V and 3 bases from J, with 15 bases in between. CDR3 length equals 15 residues.

This clonotype occurred many times. The chain is built from TRBV6-1 and TRBJ1-3; D might be TRBD1 (6 bases). Trimming took 9 bases from V and 0 from J, leaving 15 bases between them. The CDR3 runs to 15 residues. The germline CDR1 and CDR2 sequences are MNHNS and SASEGT. CDR3 DNA sequence: TGTGCCAGTCTCCGGGGGGCGATCTCTGGAAACACCATATATTTT. It specifies CASLRGAISGNTIYF.

The genes are TRBV25-1 and TRBJ2-2; 9 bases match TRBD2. The CDR3 has 17 amino acids. CDR1 and CDR2 from the germline V gene are MGHDK and SYGVNS. The ends lost 1 base at V and 3 bases at J; junction bases unmatched: 6. CDR3: CASSEWDSGGYTGELFF. For the CDR3, the DNA is TGTGCCAGCAGTGAATGGGATAGCGGGGGTTACACCGGGGAGCTGTTTTTT.